This T cell receptor beta chain was recorded in a study of OX40 agonist ivuxolimab in advanced cancers. Study details: While on treatment, patients had intravenous ivuxolimab at 0.01 to 10 mg/kg every 2 weeks. General observations from the study: CD4+ and CD8+ T cells in blood underwent clonal expansion by week 6 at 0.1 to 3.0 mg/kg.

Autoimmune disease history or systemic immunosuppression barred patients. Measured with immunoSEQ multiplex PCR; TCRdb has only the in-frame clones, and not every one. The sample lists 55,000 to 70,000 clones, roughly 90% occurring once. For this clone: Its specificity is unknown.

Sequencing used CD4+ or CD8+ T cells sorted from blood, obtained in a trial of the OX40 agonist ivuxolimab. This receptor was identified in an adult with an advanced solid tumor such as melanoma, head and neck, liver or kidney cancer.

The CDR3 DNA is TGCGCCAGCAGCCAAGATGGTCCCCGGACAGACAACTATGGCTACACCTTC. Translation: CASSQDGPRTDNYGYTF. The genes are TRBV4-3 and TRBJ1-2, with D perhaps matching TRBD1 (6 bases). The CDR3 extends over 17 amino acids. CDR1 and CDR2 (germline): LGHNA, YSLEER. The V gene lost 0 bases and the J gene lost 2 bases, with 16 bases spanning the gap.